These 5 T cell receptor beta chains share one sample of origin, sequenced in a study of blood T cells in healthy people across ages. Primers used in a second PCR of about 6 to 11 cycles were a sample-barcoded 5' primer and a J-beta primer mix. TCRdb re-derived calls from the 5' RACE reads in MiXCR, one entry per CDR3 protein. The sample has around 1.7 million distinct CDR3 sequences; roughly 27% are singletons. Sequenced material: blood. The receptor set was obtained from a woman in her 30s in good health.

The chain combines TRBV20-1 with TRBJ2-2; maybe TRBD2 (5 bases). CDR3 length equals 16 residues. Germline lookup yields CDR1 DFQATT and CDR2 SNEGSKA (reference sequence). V lost 0 bases, J lost 4 bases, and 15 bases lay in between. The chain's CDR3 is CSARDLNQGGTGELFF. The CDR3 coding sequence is TGCAGTGCTAGAGATTTGAACCAAGGAGGCACCGGGGAGCTGTTTTTT.

This chain links TRBV5-1 with TRBJ1-5; D is ambiguous. The V end lost 4 bases, the J end lost 3 bases, and 14 bases lay between the germline ends. Germline V lookup: CDR1 SGHRS, CDR2 YFSETQ. The CDR3 has 15 residues. The CDR3 nucleotides are TGCGCCAGCAGCCCAGGACTGGGAGACAATCAGCCCCAGCATTTT. Its translation: CASSPGLGDNQPQHF.

Remarks on this clonotype: Relative to the germline gene, one junction end is altered; a read error may explain this. CDR3: CVSSPRTSGVGTDTQYF. DNA for the CDR3: TGTGTCAGCAGCCCCAGGACTAGCGGGGTGGGCACAGATACGCAGTATTTT. This chain uses TRBV7-2 with TRBJ2-3, with TRBD2 identical over 12 bases. Germline V gene sequence: CDR1 SGHTA, CDR2 FQGNSA. CDR3 length equals 17 residues.

In nucleotides, the CDR3 is TGTGCCACCAGCAGAGGACAGGGGGAATTCTCCTACGAGCAGTACTTC. This sequence encodes CATSRGQGEFSYEQYF. This chain connects TRBV15 to TRBJ2-7, with 9 bases matching TRBD1. The CDR3 consists of 16 residues. In germline, CDR1 is LNHNV, CDR2 YYDKDF (reference sequence). With 1 base clipped from V and 0 bases from J, the junction kept 4 bases outside the gene matches. The full variable domain, its missing parts supplied by reference TRBV15 and TRBJ2-7, is DAMVIQNPRYQVTQFGKPVTLSCSQTLNHNVMYWYQQKSSQAPKLLFHYYDKDFNNEADTPDNFQSRRPNTSFCFLDIRSPGLGDTAMYLCATSRGQGEFSYEQYFGPGTRLTVT.

The chain couples TRBV6-2 or TRBV6-3 to TRBJ2-1; 10 positions agree with TRBD2. V lost 4 bases to trimming and J lost 9 bases; unmatched junction nucleotides: 21. The CDR3 consists of 19 residues. CDR1 is MNHEY, CDR2 SVGEGT, per germline. The CDR3 DNA reads as TGTGCCAGCAGTTTTCCCCCGCCAGAGTCTAGCGGGAGAGGCGGTGAGCAGTTCTTC. Residues: CASSFPPPESSGRGGEQFF.